The clone carrying this T cell receptor beta chain was recorded at least ten times. Its specificity is not known. CDR3 length: 16 amino acids. The germline gives CDR1 DFQATT, CDR2 SNEGSKA (reference sequence). With 7 bases removed from V and 3 bases from J, the gap between germline ends came to 19 bases. The source of the sample is a study of breast tumors, draining lymph nodes, adjacent tissues. The study's findings and limits: The lymph node origin of tumor T cells was framed as consistent with a hypothesis, not demonstrated.

Samples came from axillary lymph nodes draining the breast cancer. TCRdb passed the multiplex PCR reads through MiXCR, listing each CDR3 protein once. The sample yields 140,000 to 150,000 distinct CDR3 sequences, approximately 29% seen once. The specimen was axillary lymph node tissue. The J gene is TRBJ1-6, the V gene TRBV20-1; D not resolved. The sequence was obtained from a female donor with breast cancer. Some clones in this sample may be carry-over from other donors' samples. The CDR3 region is CSGPFRRQLYNSPLHF. CDR3 in DNA: TGCAGTGGCCCCTTTCGGCGGCAGCTCTATAATTCACCCCTCCACTTT.